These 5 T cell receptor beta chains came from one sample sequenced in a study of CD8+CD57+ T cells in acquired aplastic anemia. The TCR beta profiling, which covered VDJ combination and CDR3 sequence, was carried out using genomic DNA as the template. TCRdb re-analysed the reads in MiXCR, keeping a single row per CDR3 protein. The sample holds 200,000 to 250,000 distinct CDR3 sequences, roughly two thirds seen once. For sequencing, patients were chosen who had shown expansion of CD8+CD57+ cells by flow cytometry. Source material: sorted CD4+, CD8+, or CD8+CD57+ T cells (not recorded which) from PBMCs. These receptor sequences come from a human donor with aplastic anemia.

The CDR3 DNA sequence: TGTGCCAGCAGCGGGACAAAACAAGAGACCCAGTACTTC. Residues: CASSGTKQETQYF. The genes are TRBV2 and TRBJ2-5, with a possible D match to TRBD1 (6 bases). This CDR3 region has 13 residues. Germline V CDR1 and CDR2: SNHLY, FYNNEI. The V and J ends lost 6 bases and 2 bases respectively, with 10 bases between them.

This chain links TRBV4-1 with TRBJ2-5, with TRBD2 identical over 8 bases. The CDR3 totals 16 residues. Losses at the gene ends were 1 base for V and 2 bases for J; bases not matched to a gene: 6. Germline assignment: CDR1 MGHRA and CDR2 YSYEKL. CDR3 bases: TGCGCCAGCAGCCAAGGGAGCGGGAGTGGTCAAGAGACCCAGTACTTC. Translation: CASSQGSGSGQETQYF.

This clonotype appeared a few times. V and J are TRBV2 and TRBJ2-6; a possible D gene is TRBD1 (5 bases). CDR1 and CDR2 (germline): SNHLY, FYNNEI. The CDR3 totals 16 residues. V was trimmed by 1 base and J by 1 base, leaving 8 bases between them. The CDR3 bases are TGTGCCAGCAGTGAAGATGGGGCATCTGGGGCCAACGTCCTGACTTTC. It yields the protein CASSEDGASGANVLTF.

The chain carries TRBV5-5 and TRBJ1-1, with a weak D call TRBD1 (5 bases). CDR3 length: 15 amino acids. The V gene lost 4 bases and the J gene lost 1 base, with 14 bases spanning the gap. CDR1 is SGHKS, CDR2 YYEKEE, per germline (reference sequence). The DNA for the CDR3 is TGTGCCAGCAGCCCAAGACTAACAGGGAACACTGAAGCTTTCTTT. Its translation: CASSPRLTGNTEAFF.

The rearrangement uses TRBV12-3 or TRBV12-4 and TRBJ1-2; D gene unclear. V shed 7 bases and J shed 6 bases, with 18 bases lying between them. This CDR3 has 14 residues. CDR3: CASTDLGYPNGYTF. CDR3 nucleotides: TGTGCCAGCACCGACTTGGGCTATCCCAATGGCTACACCTTC.